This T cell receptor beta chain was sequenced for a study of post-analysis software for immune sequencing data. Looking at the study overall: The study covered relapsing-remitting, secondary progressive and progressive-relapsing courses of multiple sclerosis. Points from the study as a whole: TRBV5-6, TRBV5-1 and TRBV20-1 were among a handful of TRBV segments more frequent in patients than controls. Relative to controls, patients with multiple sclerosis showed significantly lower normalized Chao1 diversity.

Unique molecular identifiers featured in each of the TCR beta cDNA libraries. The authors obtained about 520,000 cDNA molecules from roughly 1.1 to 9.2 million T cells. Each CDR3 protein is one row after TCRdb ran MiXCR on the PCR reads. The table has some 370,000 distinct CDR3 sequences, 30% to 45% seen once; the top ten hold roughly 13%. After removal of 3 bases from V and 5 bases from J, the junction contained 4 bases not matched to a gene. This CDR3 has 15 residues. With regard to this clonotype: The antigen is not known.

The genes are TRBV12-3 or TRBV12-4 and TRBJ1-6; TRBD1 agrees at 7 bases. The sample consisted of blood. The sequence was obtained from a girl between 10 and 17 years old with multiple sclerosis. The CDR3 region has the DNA TGTGCCAGCAGTTTTCGGGACAGTCATAATTCACCCCTCCACTTT. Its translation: CASSFRDSHNSPLHF.